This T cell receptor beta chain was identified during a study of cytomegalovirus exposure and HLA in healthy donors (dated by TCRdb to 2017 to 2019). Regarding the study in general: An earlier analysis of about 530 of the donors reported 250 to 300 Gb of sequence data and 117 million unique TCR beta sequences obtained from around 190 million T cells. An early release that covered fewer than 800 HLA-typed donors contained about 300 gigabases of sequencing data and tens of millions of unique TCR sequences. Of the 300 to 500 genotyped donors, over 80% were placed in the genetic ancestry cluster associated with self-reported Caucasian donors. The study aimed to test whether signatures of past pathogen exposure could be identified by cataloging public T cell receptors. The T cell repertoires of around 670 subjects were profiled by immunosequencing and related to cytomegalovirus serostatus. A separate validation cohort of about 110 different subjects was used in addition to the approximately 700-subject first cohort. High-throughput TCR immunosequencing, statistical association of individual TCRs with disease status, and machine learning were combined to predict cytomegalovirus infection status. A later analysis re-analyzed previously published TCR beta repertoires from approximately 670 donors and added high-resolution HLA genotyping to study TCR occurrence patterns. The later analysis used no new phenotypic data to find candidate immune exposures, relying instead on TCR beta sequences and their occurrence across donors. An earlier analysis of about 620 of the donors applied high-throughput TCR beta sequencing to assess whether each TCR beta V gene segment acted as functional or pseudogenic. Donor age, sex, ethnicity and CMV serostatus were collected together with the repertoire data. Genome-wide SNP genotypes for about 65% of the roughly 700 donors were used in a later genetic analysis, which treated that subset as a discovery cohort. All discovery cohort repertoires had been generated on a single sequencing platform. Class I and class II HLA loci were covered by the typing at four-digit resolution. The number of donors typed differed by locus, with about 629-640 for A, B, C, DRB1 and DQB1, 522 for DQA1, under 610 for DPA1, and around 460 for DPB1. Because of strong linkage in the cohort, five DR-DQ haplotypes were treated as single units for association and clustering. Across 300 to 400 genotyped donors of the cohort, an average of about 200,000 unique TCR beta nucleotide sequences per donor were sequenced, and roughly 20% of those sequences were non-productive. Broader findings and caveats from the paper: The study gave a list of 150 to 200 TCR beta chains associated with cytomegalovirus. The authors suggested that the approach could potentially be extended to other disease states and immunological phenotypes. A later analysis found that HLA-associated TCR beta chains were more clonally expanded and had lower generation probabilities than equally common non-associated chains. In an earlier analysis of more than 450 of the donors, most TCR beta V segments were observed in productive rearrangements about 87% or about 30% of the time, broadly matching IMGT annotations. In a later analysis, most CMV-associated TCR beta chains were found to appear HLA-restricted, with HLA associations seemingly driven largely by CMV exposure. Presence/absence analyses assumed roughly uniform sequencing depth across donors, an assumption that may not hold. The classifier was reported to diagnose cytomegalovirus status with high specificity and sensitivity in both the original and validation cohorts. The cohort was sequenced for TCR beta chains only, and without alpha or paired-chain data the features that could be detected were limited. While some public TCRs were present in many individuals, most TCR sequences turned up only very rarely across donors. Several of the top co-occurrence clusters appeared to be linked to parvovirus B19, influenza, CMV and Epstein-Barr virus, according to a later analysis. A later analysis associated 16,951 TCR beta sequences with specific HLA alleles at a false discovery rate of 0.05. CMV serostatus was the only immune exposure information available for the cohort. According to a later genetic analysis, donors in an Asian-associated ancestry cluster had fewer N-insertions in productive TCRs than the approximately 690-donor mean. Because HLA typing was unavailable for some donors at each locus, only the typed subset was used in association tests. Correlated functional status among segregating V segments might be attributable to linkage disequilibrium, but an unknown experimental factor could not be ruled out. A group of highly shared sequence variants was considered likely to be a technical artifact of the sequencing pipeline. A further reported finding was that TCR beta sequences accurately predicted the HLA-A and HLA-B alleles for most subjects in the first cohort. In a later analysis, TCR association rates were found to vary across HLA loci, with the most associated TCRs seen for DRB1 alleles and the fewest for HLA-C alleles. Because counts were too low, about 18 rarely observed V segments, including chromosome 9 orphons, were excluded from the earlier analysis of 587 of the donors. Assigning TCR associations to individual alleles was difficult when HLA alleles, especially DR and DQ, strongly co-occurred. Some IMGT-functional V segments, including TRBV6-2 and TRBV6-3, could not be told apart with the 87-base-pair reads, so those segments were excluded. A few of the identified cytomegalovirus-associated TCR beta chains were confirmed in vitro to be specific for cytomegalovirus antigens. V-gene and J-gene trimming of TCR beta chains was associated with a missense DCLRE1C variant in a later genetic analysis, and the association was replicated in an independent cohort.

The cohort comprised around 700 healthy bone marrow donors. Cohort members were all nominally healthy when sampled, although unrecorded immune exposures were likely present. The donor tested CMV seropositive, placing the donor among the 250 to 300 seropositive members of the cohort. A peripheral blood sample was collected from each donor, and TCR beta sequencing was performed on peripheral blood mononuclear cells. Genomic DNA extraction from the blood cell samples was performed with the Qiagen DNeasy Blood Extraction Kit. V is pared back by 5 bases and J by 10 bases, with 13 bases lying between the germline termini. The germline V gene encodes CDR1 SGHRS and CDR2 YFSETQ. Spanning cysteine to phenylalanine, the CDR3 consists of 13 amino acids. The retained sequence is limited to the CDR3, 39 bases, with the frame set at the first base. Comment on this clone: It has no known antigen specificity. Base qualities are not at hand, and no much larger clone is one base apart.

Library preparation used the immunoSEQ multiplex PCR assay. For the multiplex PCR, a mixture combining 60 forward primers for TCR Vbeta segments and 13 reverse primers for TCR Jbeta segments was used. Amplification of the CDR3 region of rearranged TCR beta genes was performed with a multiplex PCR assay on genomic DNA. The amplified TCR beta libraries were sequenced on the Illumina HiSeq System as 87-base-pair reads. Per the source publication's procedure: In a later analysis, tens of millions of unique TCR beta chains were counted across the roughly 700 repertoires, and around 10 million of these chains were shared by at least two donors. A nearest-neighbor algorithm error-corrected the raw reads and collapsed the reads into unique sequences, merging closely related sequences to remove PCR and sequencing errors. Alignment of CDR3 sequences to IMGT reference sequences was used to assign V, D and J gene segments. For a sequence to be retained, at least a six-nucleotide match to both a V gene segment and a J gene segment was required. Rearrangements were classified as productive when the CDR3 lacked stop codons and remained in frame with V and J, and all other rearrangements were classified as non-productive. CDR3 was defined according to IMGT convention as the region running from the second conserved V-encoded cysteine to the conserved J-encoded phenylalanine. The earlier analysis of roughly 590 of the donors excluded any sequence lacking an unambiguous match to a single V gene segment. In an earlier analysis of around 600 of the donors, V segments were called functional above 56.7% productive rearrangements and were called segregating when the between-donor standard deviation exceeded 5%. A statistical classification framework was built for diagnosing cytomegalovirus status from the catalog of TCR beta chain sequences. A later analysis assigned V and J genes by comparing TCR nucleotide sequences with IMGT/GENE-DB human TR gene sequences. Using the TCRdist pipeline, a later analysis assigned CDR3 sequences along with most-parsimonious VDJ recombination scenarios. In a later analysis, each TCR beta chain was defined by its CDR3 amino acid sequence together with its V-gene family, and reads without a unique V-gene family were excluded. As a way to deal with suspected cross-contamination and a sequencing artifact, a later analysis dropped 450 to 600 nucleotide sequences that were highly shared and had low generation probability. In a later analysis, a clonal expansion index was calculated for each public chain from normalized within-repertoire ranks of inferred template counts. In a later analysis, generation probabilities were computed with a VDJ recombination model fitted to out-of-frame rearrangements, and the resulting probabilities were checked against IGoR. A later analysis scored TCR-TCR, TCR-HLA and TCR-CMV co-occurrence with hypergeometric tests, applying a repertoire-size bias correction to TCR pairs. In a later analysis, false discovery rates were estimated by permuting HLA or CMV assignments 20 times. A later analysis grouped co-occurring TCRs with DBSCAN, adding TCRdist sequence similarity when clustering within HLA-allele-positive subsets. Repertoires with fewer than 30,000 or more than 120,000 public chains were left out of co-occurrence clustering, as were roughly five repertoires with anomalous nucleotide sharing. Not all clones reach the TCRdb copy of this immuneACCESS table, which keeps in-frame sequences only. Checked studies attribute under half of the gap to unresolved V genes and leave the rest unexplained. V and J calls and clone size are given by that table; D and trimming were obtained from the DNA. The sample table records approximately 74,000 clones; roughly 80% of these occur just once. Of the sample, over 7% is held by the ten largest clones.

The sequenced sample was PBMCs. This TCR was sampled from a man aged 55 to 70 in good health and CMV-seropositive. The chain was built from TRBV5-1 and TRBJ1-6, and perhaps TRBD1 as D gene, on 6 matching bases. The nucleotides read TGCGCCAGCAGGACAGGTTCGGAATCACCCCTCCACTTT. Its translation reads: CASRTGSESPLHF.